This TCR beta chain was found in a study of blood T cells in healthy people across ages. Total RNA extracted from each sample amounted to at least 5 micrograms. Overall study findings and caveats: Bulk PBMC profiling left naive and antigen-experienced comparisons inconclusive.

This CDR3 has 14 amino acids. Germline-derived CDR1 and CDR2 are DFQATT and SNEGSKA (reference sequence). The V gene lost 6 bases and the J gene lost 1 base, with 16 bases spanning the gap. Sample-barcoded 5' priming and a J-beta primer mix drove a second PCR of about 6 to 11 cycles. TCRdb fed the 5' RACE reads into MiXCR, producing one record per CDR3 protein. The data contain 380,000 or so distinct CDR3 sequences, more than 45% of them seen just once; the ten biggest clones take up under 65%. A remark on this clonotype: The antigen is undetermined.

The sequence derives from a man in his sixties in good health. This rearrangement joins TRBV20-1 to TRBJ2-7, with D perhaps matching TRBD1 or TRBD2 (5 bases each). Sequenced material: blood. CDR3 residues: CSAIGTQRSYEQYF. The DNA for the CDR3 is TGCAGTGCAATCGGGACCCAGCGATCCTACGAGCAGTACTTC.